The next 27 T cell receptor beta chains were all read from a single sample in a study of T cell responses to AZD1222 COVID-19 vaccine (dated by TCRdb to the early 2020s). Preparation of the library involved the immunoSEQ multiplex PCR assay. TCRdb provides this immuneACCESS table in a form limited to in-frame rearrangements. Some clones are lacking; in checked studies, under half of them reflect an unresolved V gene, and why the rest are absent is not known. This sample comprises about 150,000 clones, 86% of them detected only once. The ten top clones hold 5.5% to 6% of the sample. In light of the paper, this sample's time point label describes: baseline before first vaccination. The treatment or condition tag for this specimen amounts to: meningococcal conjugate vaccine given as trial control. The specimen comprised peripheral blood, sampled on day 0 of MenACWY control vaccination. These receptors were obtained from an adult in good health.

This clone was found a few times. V gene TRBV5-4 combines with J gene TRBJ1-1; no firm D call. Trimming took off 1 base at V and 8 bases at J, with 15 bases between the two ends. The germline V gene has CDR1 SGHNT and CDR2 YYREEE (reference sequence). The CDR3 runs to 14 residues. CDR3 sequence: CASSLRVGREEAFF. The CDR3 region has the DNA TGTGCCAGCAGCTTGAGAGTCGGGCGGGAGGAAGCTTTCTTT.

This clone showed up just once. The gene calls are TRBV21-1 and TRBJ2-7; the D call of TRBD2 is as the table states it, not checked on the DNA. TRBV21-1 is noted as a pseudogene. This CDR3 comprises 12 residues. Here the CDR3 DNA reads TGTGCCAGCAGCAATGGGAGGGTCGAGCAGTACGTC. Protein sequence: CASSNGRVEQYV.

This clone was recorded once. V is TRBV6-5 and J is TRBJ2-2; D is undetermined. Germline V lookup: CDR1 MNHEY, CDR2 SVGAGI. This CDR3 spans 12 amino acids. V lost 0 bases to trimming and J lost 8 bases, with 4 bases between them. This chain's CDR3 is CASSYSGGELFF. The CDR3 DNA sequence: TGTGCCAGCAGTTACTCTGGAGGGGAGCTGTTTTTT.

The rearrangement joins TRBV13 to TRBJ2-7; D possibly corresponds to TRBD2 (6 bases). This CDR3 is 16 amino acids long. V was cut by 5 bases and J by 2 bases, with 19 bases left in between. The germline CDR1 and CDR2 sequences are PRHDT and FYEKMQ (reference sequence). CDR3 in DNA: TGTGCCAGCAGCCCCTGGGACTCCCGTTCCACCTACGAGCAGTACTTC. It specifies CASSPWDSRSTYEQYF. Filled out from reference TRBV13 and TRBJ2-7, the complete variable domain reads AAGVIQSPRHLIKEKRETATLKCYPIPRHDTVYWYQQGPGQDPQFLISFYEKMQSDKGSIPDRFSAQQFSDYHSELNMSSLELGDSALYFCASSPWDSRSTYEQYFGPGTRLTVT.

A word on this clone: Other nucleotide sequences from this sample produce the same CDR3. V is TRBV11-3 and J is TRBJ2-7; D remains ambiguous. Looked up from germline, CDR1 is SGHNT and CDR2 is YENEEA. The length of the CDR3 is 14 residues. V gave up 1 base and J gave up 1 base, with 8 bases separating them. CDR3 in amino acids: CASSLGRASYEQYF. CDR3 sequence (DNA): TGTGCCAGCAGCTTAGGAAGGGCGTCCTACGAGCAGTACTTC. Complete variable domain (other parts from reference TRBV11-3 and TRBJ2-7): EAGVVQSPRYKIIEKKQPVAFWCNPISGHNTLYWYLQNLGQGPELLIRYENEEAVDDSQLPKDRFSAERLKGVDSTLKIQPAELGDSAVYLCASSLGRASYEQYFGPGTRLTVT.

This clone appeared once. The rearrangement links TRBV18 to TRBJ1-1; D is perhaps TRBD1 (5 bases). The length of the CDR3 is 12 residues. Germline-derived CDR1 and CDR2 are KGHSH and LQKENI. Between the trimmed V and J ends, which lost 3 bases and 8 bases, there was a span of 10 bases. The CDR3 protein is CASSPQGGEAFF. Here the CDR3 DNA reads TGTGCCAGCTCACCTCAGGGCGGCGAAGCTTTCTTT.

V and J are TRBV10-3 and TRBJ2-5; 10 bases map to TRBD1. In germline, CDR1 is ENHRY, CDR2 SYGVKD. V lost 0 bases and J lost 5; bases outside the gene matches: 9. The CDR3 spans 17 residues. The CDR3 spells CAISESAVGQGRETQYF. CDR3 bases: TGTGCCATCAGTGAGTCGGCCGTGGGACAGGGGAGGGAGACCCAGTACTTC.

V gene TRBV27 combines with J gene TRBJ2-4; TRBD1 aligns across 8 bases. Germline-derived CDR1 and CDR2 are MNHEY and SMNVEV (reference sequence). This CDR3 has 14 residues. The V and J ends lost 2 bases and 5 bases, in that order; junction bases with no gene match: 2. The DNA of the CDR3 is TGTGCCAGCAGTTTAGGGACAGGAGAAAACATTCAGTACTTC. As protein: CASSLGTGENIQYF.

The chain is built from TRBV5-4 and TRBJ1-3; the D gene is possibly TRBD1 (5 bases). CDR1 and CDR2 from the germline V gene are SGHNT and YYREEE (reference sequence). CDR3 length equals 15 residues. V was clipped by 3 bases and J by 2 bases, with 12 bases between them. The CDR3 sequence: CASSSGVGAGNTIYF. Here the CDR3 DNA reads TGTGCCAGCAGCTCGGGGGTTGGGGCTGGAAACACCATATATTTT.

The CDR3 protein is CASLKQETQYF. CDR3 bases: TGTGCCAGCCTCAAACAAGAGACCCAGTACTTC. This chain uses TRBV18 with TRBJ2-5; no definite D call. The CDR3 has 11 amino acids. CDR1 is KGHSH and CDR2 is LQKENI in the germline V gene. With 8 bases removed from V and 2 bases from J, the gap between germline ends came to 6 bases.

A note on this clone: Distinct nucleotide sequences in the sample also encode this CDR3. This sequence joins TRBV18 and TRBJ2-7; possibly TRBD1 for D (6 bases). The CDR3 length is 12 residues. CDR1 and CDR2 from the germline V gene are KGHSH and LQKENI. The V end lost 6 bases, the J end lost 5 bases, and 11 bases lay between the germline ends. The CDR3 loop is CASSPSGDEQYF. Written as DNA, the CDR3 is TGTGCCAGCTCCCCTTCAGGGGACGAGCAGTACTTC.

The chain couples TRBV19 to TRBJ2-7, with no clear D. CDR3 length: 14 amino acids. The V gene's germline CDR1 is LNHDA and CDR2 SQIVND (reference sequence). V lost 5 bases to trimming and J lost 2 bases, with 13 bases between them. CDR3 region: CASSFSQAAYEQYF. As DNA, the CDR3 is TGTGCCAGTAGTTTCAGTCAGGCCGCCTACGAGCAGTACTTC.

The V gene is TRBV5-6, the J gene TRBJ1-3, with D maybe TRBD1 (5 bases). Deletions cut 7 bases from V and 4 bases from J, with 12 bases between. There are 13 residues in the CDR3. Germline-derived CDR1 and CDR2 are SGHDT and YYEEEE. This chain's CDR3 is CASGAGPGNTIYF. The CDR3 DNA is TGTGCCAGCGGGGCGGGGCCCGGAAACACCATATATTTT. The entire variable domain, with the rest obtained from reference TRBV5-6 and TRBJ1-3, is as follows: DAGVTQSPTHLIKTRGQQVTLRCSPKSGHDTVSWYQQALGQGPQFIFQYYEEEERQRGNFPDRFSGHQFPNYSSELNVNALLLGDSALYLCASGAGPGNTIYFGEGSWLTVV.

V and J are TRBV6-2 or TRBV6-3 and TRBJ2-7; tentative D call: TRBD2 (6 bases). The V end was cut by 1 base, the J end by 6 bases, with 10 bases between. CDR1 MNHEY and CDR2 SVGEGT come from the germline V gene. CDR3 size: 13 residues. The CDR3 region has the DNA TGTGCCAGCAGTTACTTTACTAGCTTCGAGCAGTACTTC. Translation gives CASSYFTSFEQYF.

The V call is TRBV11-3, the J call TRBJ2-1, with TRBD2 as a possible D gene (6 bases). This CDR3 is built from 13 residues. The germline V and J ends were trimmed by 5 bases and 9 bases, with 14 bases remaining between them. The germline gives CDR1 SGHNT, CDR2 YENEEA. The CDR3 DNA is TGTGCCAGCAGCCCAGGGACTCAGACTGAGCAGTTCTTC. This translates into CASSPGTQTEQFF.

The gene calls are TRBV6-2 or TRBV6-3 and TRBJ1-1; perhaps TRBD1 as D (5 bases). This CDR3 spans 15 amino acids. CDR1 is MNHEY and CDR2 is SVGEGT in the germline V gene. Trimming took off 2 bases at V and 7 bases at J, with 17 bases between the two ends. The CDR3 sequence: CASSYPPRRDLEAFF. The CDR3, as DNA: TGTGCCAGCAGTTACCCACCCCGCCGGGACCTTGAAGCTTTCTTT.

The chain recombines TRBV24-1 with TRBJ2-1, with 8 bases fitting TRBD1. CDR3 length: 16 residues. Germline CDR1 KGHDR, CDR2 SFDVKD. The V gene end was trimmed by 4 bases and the J gene end by 5 bases; junction bases not matched to a gene: 9. In DNA, the CDR3 is TGTGCCACCAGTGACTTCACAGGACAGGGCCACAATGAGCAGTTCTTC. Its translation is CATSDFTGQGHNEQFF.

The rearrangement links TRBV5-6 to TRBJ1-4; no clear D gene. Trimming left V 0 bases short and J 10 bases short, with 13 bases between. The length of the CDR3 is 14 residues. Germline CDR1 reads SGHDT; CDR2 reads YYEEEE. CDR3: CASSLGRGPTKLFF. CDR3 DNA sequence: TGTGCCAGCAGCTTGGGGCGAGGGCCGACAAAACTGTTTTTT.

The chain uses TRBV11-1 and TRBJ1-2, with TRBD1 identical over 8 bases. The J segment lost 8 bases and the V segment lost 5 bases, leaving 10 bases of the junction unmatched. Germline V gives CDR1 SGHAT, CDR2 FQDESV (reference sequence). This CDR3 is 14 amino acids long. CDR3 loop: CASSHRTGRGGYTF. The CDR3 DNA reads as TGTGCCAGCAGCCATCGGACAGGGCGGGGAGGCTACACCTTC.

Written as DNA, the CDR3 is TGTGCCAGCAGTCTATCTGCTAGCGGATCCACAGATACGCAGTATTTT. Its translation is CASSLSASGSTDTQYF. The V gene is TRBV6-2 or TRBV6-3, the J gene TRBJ2-3; TRBD2 aligns across 7 bases. The germline CDR1 and CDR2 sequences are MNHEY and SVGEGT. The CDR3 covers 16 residues. V shed 5 bases and J 2 bases; nucleotides not matched to a gene: 10.

This clone was found a few times. This chain uses TRBV7-9 with TRBJ1-6; TRBD1 aligns across 9 bases. Germline CDR1 SEHNR, CDR2 FQNEAQ (reference sequence). V shed 5 bases, J shed 4 bases, and the junction held 6 bases outside the gene matches. The CDR3 spans 16 residues. CDR3 DNA sequence: TGTGCCAGCAGCGCTACAGGGGGCCTGTATAATTCACCCCTCCACTTT. This encodes CASSATGGLYNSPLHF.

The gene calls are TRBV9 and TRBJ2-7; D possibly corresponds to TRBD2 (5 bases). Per the germline V gene, CDR1 is SGDLS and CDR2 is YYNGEE. There are 15 residues in the CDR3. Trimming shortened V by 3 bases and J by 3 bases, and 16 bases separated the two germline ends. The CDR3 DNA is TGTGCCAGCAGCGAGGGAGACTCTGCCAACTACGAGCAGTACTTC. This gives the protein CASSEGDSANYEQYF.

The V call is TRBV12-5, the J call TRBJ2-3; 13 bases fit TRBD2. CDR1 LGHNT and CDR2 FRNRAP come from the germline V gene. With V trimmed by 0 bases and J by 4 bases, 4 bases remained unmatched. This CDR3 region has 17 residues. CDR3 sequence: CASGLVRTSGSPDTQYF. CDR3 nucleotide sequence: TGTGCTAGTGGTTTGGTTAGGACTAGCGGGAGCCCAGATACGCAGTATTTT.

The chain recombines TRBV5-6 with TRBJ2-3, with 7 positions matching TRBD1. Trimming cost V 4 bases and J 0 bases; bases outside gene matches: 8. CDR3 length: 16 residues. Germline loops: CDR1 SGHDT, CDR2 YYEEEE. CDR3 sequence reads: CASSLYLTGSTDTQYF. The DNA for the CDR3 is TGTGCCAGCAGCCTCTATCTGACAGGGAGCACAGATACGCAGTATTTT.

The chain is built from TRBV19 and TRBJ1-2; 8 positions agree with TRBD1. After removal of 3 bases from V and 2 bases from J, the junction contained 8 bases not matched to a gene. The CDR3 consists of 16 residues. The germline V gene has CDR1 LNHDA and CDR2 SQIVND (reference sequence). This chain's CDR3 is CASSISGTGMNYGYTF. CDR3 DNA sequence: TGTGCCAGTAGTATCTCCGGGACAGGAATGAACTATGGCTACACCTTC.

The V gene is TRBV3-1 (or the pseudogene TRBV3-2), the J gene TRBJ2-7; the D is unclear. The CDR3 has 13 amino acids. V shed 1 base and J shed 3 bases, with 7 bases lying between them. The germline V gene encodes CDR1 LGHDT and CDR2 YNNKEL (reference sequence). CDR3 DNA sequence: TGTGCCAGCAGCCAAGGCGTCAGCTACGAGCAGTACTTC. Translated: CASSQGVSYEQYF.

V usage is TRBV2 and J usage is TRBJ1-2, with a possible D match to TRBD1 (5 bases). The germline CDR1 and CDR2 sequences are SNHLY and FYNNEI. The ends were cut back, 4 bases at V and 7 bases at J, with 7 bases in the middle. The CDR3 has 11 residues. The CDR3 loop reads CASSARGGYTF. CDR3 nucleotides: TGTGCCAGCAGTGCTAGGGGTGGCTACACCTTC.